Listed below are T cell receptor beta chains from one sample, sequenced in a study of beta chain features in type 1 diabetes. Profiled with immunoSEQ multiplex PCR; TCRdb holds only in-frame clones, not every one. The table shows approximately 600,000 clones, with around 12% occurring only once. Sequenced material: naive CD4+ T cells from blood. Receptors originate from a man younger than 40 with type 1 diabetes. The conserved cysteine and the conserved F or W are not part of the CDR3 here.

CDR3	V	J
ASSLGRGHNSPLH	TRBV5-4	TRBJ1-6
SVVRGRGTEAF	TRBV29-1	TRBJ1-1
ASSSPSVKTQY	TRBV19	TRBJ2-5
ASSAQGSSEKLF	TRBV9	TRBJ1-4
ASRYGLPEGNSPLH	TRBV7-8	TRBJ1-6
AEKRTEYGYT	TRBV7-2	TRBJ1-2
ASRSTGEGYGYT	TRBV6-5	TRBJ1-2
ASRGFTGDQPQH	TRBV19	TRBJ1-5
ASSPRIGADQPKEQY	TRBV4-2	TRBJ2-7
ASSSTYEQY	TRBV7-2	TRBJ2-7
ASSLSMGGNNEQF	TRBV4-3	TRBJ2-1
ASSVVAGAQETQY	TRBV9	TRBJ2-5
ASSLRTGLAETQY	TRBV27	TRBJ2-5
ASSPTRDKNTGELF	TRBV7-2	TRBJ2-2
AWSGLTTSGGQETQY	TRBV30	TRBJ2-5
ASSLAGAGAGYEQY	TRBV7-2	TRBJ2-7